A selection of T cell receptor beta chains follows, all from one sample in a study of T cell repertoires in cytomegalovirus infection. MiXCR, applied by TCRdb to the reads, yields one record per CDR3 protein. The sample holds approximately 500,000 distinct CDR3 sequences, about 11% seen once. The specimen was PBMCs. All receptors derive from a human donor in good health (CMV status not recorded). Some clones in this sample may be carry-over from other donors' samples. CDR3s include the opening cysteine and the closing phenylalanine or tryptophan. Size is omitted from some rows. Given values are once, few, many or a class for expanded clones.

size	V	J	CDR3
few	TRBV5-1	TRBJ1-5	CASSFVGGRNQPQHF
many	TRBV20-1	TRBJ2-7	CSAPRGGRDYEQYF
many	TRBV7-9	TRBJ1-1	CASRIGGGNTEAFF
NA	TRBV6-6	TRBJ2-5	CASSYSNLQETQYF
many	TRBV7-9	TRBJ2-6	CASSLSMGEANVLTF
many	TRBV7-9	TRBJ2-7	CASSPLLEEEQYF
many	TRBV7-9	TRBJ2-1	CASSPTEYEGQFF
many	TRBV7-9	TRBJ2-1	CASSLGTSGPYNEQFF
NA	TRBV5-1	TRBJ2-1	CASSLGDWRAGYNEQFF
many	TRBV7-2	TRBJ2-3	CASSLTSGGVDTQYF
once	TRBV25-1	TRBJ2-1	CASASGSFNEQFF
many	TRBV7-7	TRBJ2-2	CASSLRANTGELFF
NA	TRBV20-1	TRBJ2-3	CSARKGFGTDTQYF
few	TRBV2	TRBJ1-5	CASSEGTGVYQPQHF
many	TRBV28	TRBJ2-5	CASSRAPRLQETQYF
few	TRBV3-1	TRBJ1-1	CASTNMGADPTEAFF
few	TRBV4-2	TRBJ2-3	CASSLSSPAGGRTDTQYF
many	TRBV12-3/TRBV12-4	TRBJ1-1	CASSSGPMNTEAFF
many	TRBV27	TRBJ1-5	CASGQGGVGNQPQHF
few	TRBV27	TRBJ1-1	CASSLIGSRGTEAFF
few	TRBV14	TRBJ2-1	CASSQTSGTNEQFF
NA	TRBV6-5	TRBJ2-3	CASSYVASPTQYF
NA	TRBV15	TRBJ2-3	CATRRAGAITDTQYF
many	TRBV7-6	TRBJ2-1	CASSDSGRGYNEQFF
many	TRBV27	TRBJ1-2	CASSSPHRGDSGYTF
many	TRBV7-3	TRBJ2-4	CASSPGQGGIQYF
many	TRBV2	TRBJ2-7	CASSDRYLGEQYF
many	TRBV7-6	TRBJ2-3	CASSRLRPGEFSTDTQYF
NA	TRBV29-1	TRBJ1-1	CSVQRTGEAFF
NA	TRBV12-3/TRBV12-4	TRBJ2-1	CASNLAGGSGEQFF
NA	TRBV2	TRBJ2-3	CASSENGLRTDTQYF
many	TRBV7-3	TRBJ2-3	CASSLRGRTSGSFGTDTQYF
many	TRBV7-8	TRBJ2-7	CASSLALGSSLEQYF
many	TRBV11-2	TRBJ2-2	CASSMSVAGRTGELFF
NA	TRBV29-1	TRBJ2-7	CSVEVTGGSYEQYF
many	TRBV10-3	TRBJ1-1	CATGTPRSTEAFF
many	TRBV7-3	TRBJ2-7	CASSNTGGRQYF
many	TRBV7-2	TRBJ2-6	CASSLGGASGANVLTF
NA	TRBV2	TRBJ2-1	CASSEWDEQFF
many	TRBV7-9	TRBJ2-1	CASSLQFYEQFF
NA	TRBV5-1	TRBJ2-5	CASSIPEGEETQYF
many	TRBV7-9	TRBJ1-4	CASSLGTAEKLFF
NA	TRBV5-1	TRBJ2-1	CASRGDYNEQFF
many	TRBV6-5	TRBJ1-2	CASSFGGGNNYGYTF
many	TRBV10-3	TRBJ1-4	CAISESGEVRDNEKLFF
few	TRBV5-6	TRBJ2-7	CASRAQGAYYEQYF
NA	TRBV7-9	TRBJ2-5	CASSLPGLGVRETQYF
many	TRBV11-2	TRBJ1-1	CASSLIRGPLGTEAFF
NA	TRBV2	TRBJ1-3	CASSVPVGNTIYF
NA	TRBV30	TRBJ2-1	CAFDLYNEQFF
many	TRBV4-1	TRBJ2-1	CASSQGRLAGGGEQFF
many	TRBV6-5	TRBJ1-1	CASSQPRGVRTEAFF
few	TRBV9	TRBJ2-1	CASSVDGYNEQFF
NA	TRBV4-1	TRBJ1-6	CASSHPDRGSSPLHF
many	TRBV12-3/TRBV12-4	TRBJ2-1	CASRDTGSGRDNEQFF
NA	TRBV12-3/TRBV12-4	TRBJ1-3	CASGAPGNTIYF